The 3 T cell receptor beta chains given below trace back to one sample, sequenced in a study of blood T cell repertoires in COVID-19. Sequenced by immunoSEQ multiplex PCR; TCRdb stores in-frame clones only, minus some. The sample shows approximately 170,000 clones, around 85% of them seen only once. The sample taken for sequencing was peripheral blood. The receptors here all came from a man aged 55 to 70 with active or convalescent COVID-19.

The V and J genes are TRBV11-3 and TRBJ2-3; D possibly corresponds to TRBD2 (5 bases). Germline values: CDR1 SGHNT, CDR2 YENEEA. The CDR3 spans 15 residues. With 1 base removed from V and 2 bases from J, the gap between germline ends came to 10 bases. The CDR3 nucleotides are TGTGCCAGCAGCTTAGGCACGGGGTTCACAGATACGCAGTATTTT. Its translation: CASSLGTGFTDTQYF.

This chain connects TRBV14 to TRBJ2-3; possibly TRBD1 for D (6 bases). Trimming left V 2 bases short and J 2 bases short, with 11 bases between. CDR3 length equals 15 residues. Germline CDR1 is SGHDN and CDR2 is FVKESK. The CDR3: CASSQPGHFTDTQYF. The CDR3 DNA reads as TGTGCCAGCAGCCAACCGGGACACTTCACAGATACGCAGTATTTT.

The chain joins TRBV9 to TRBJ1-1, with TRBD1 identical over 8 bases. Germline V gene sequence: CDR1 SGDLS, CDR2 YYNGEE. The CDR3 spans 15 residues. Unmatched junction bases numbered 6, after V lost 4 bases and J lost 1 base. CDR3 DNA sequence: TGTGCCAGCAGCCCCCGGACAGGGACGAACACTGAAGCTTTCTTT. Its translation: CASSPRTGTNTEAFF. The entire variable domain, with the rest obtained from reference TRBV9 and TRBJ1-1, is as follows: DSGVTQTPKHLITATGQRVTLRCSPRSGDLSVYWYQQSLDQGLQFLIQYYNGEERAKGNILERFSAQQFPDLHSELNLSSLELGDSALYFCASSPRTGTNTEAFFGQGTRLTVV.